The sample holds many counts of the clone carrying this T cell receptor beta chain. The CDR3 totals 14 residues. V was clipped by 2 bases and J by 1 base; unmatched bases: 1. The germline CDR1 and CDR2 sequences are SQVTM and ANQGSEA. A constant-region primer primed TCR beta cDNA synthesis from about 530 ng of total RNA. Researchers made the TCR beta libraries by running three nested multiplex PCR rounds with slightly modified ARM-PCR. Two initial PCR rounds of about 11 cycles each paired TRBV1-TRBV30 forward primers with a C-beta reverse primer. Via MiXCR, TCRdb re-called the multiplex PCR reads, giving one row per CDR3 protein. The data hold 100,000 or so distinct CDR3 sequences, with roughly 80% observed a single time. The data were taken from a study of tumor-infiltrating lymphocytes in primary liver carcinoma. Across the whole study: Per sample, productive TCRbeta reads numbered roughly 3.5 to 7.13 million, similar across tissue types.

Unsorted bulk tissue, about 19-32 mg of it, served as the source for co-extraction of RNA and DNA. Cases comprised patients with primary liver carcinoma who received surgical resection. The chain uses TRBV29-1 and TRBJ1-5; 8 positions match TRBD1. This clonotype was obtained from a man aged 35 to 55 with primary liver carcinoma and hepatitis B virus infection. Input material: liver tumor tissue from sampling region 3. Stated subset: tumor region T3, left-lateral pole. The CDR3 is CSVERTGSNQPQHF. CDR3 bases: TGCAGCGTTGAACGGACAGGGAGCAATCAGCCCCAGCATTTT.